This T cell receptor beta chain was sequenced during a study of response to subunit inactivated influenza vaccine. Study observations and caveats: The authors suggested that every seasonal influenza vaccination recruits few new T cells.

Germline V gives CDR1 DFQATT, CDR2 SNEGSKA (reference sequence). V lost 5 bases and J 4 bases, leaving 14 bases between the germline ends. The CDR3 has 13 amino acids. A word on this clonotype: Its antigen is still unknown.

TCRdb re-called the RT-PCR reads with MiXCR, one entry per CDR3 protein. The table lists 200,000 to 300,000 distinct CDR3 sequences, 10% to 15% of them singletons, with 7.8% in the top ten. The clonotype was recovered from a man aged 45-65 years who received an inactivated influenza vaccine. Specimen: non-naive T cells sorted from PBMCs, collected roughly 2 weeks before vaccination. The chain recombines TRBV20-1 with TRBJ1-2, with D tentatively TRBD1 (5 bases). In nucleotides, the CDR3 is TGCAGTGCTCCCCGTACGGGGACCTATGGCTACACCTTC. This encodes CSAPRTGTYGYTF.